This T cell receptor beta chain was identified in a study of cytomegalovirus exposure and HLA in healthy donors. Notes on the study in general: Reportedly, fewer N-insertions than the roughly 600-donor mean appeared in an Asian-associated ancestry cluster in a later analysis. According to the study, 160 or so TCR beta chains were cytomegalovirus-associated.

Per germline, CDR1 MNHEY and CDR2 SVGAGI. V lost 6 bases and J 2 bases, leaving 10 bases between the germline ends. The CDR3 sequence is 14 residues long. A remark on this clone: Its antigen is as yet unknown.

Both 60 Vbeta primers and 13 Jbeta primers went into the PCR. The assay was immunoSEQ multiplex PCR, and TCRdb's table has in-frame clones only and misses some. The sample shows under 200,000 clones, 65% to 80% of them seen only once. This chain links TRBV6-5 with TRBJ1-4; TRBD1 might be the D (5 bases). This clonotype was obtained from a middle-aged woman in good health and CMV-seronegative. The sample taken for sequencing was PBMCs. The CDR3, as DNA: TGTGCCAGCAGCTCGACAGCCACTAATGAAAAACTGTTTTTT. This sequence encodes CASSSTATNEKLFF.